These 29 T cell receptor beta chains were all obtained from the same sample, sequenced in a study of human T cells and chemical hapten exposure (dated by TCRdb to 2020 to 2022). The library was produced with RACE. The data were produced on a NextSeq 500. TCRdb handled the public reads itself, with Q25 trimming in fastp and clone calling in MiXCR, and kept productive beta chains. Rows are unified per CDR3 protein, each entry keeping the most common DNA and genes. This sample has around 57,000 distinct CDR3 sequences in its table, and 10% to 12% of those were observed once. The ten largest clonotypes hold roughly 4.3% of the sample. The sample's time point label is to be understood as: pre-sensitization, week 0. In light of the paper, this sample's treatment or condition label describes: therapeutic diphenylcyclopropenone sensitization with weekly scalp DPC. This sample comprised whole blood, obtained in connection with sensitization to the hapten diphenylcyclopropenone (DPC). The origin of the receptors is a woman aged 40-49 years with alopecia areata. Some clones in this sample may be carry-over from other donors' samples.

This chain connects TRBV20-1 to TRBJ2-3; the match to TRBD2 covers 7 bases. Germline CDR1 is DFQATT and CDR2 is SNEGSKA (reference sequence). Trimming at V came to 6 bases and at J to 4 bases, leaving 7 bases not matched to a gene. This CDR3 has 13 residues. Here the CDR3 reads CSAPRELPDTQYF. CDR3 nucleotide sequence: TGCAGTGCGCCGCGGGAGTTGCCAGATACGCAGTATTTT.

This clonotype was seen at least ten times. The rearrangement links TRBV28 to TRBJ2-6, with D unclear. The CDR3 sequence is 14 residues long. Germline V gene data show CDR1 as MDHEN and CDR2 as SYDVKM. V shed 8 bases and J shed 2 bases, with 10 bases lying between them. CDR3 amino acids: CASSELTGANVLTF. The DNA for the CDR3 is TGTGCCAGCTCGGAACTGACTGGGGCCAACGTCCTGACTTTC. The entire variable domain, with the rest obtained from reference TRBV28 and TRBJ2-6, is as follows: DVKVTQSSRYLVKRTGEKVFLECVQDMDHENMFWYRQDPGLGLRLIYFSYDVKMKEKGDIPEGYSVSREKKERFSLILESASTNQTSMYLCASSELTGANVLTFGAGSRLTVL.

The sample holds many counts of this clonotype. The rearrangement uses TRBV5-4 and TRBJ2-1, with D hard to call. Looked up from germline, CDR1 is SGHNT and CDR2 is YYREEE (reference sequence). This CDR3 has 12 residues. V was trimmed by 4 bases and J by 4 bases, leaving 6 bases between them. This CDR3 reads CASSNTYNEQFF. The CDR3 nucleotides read TGTGCCAGCAGCAATACATACAATGAGCAGTTCTTC.

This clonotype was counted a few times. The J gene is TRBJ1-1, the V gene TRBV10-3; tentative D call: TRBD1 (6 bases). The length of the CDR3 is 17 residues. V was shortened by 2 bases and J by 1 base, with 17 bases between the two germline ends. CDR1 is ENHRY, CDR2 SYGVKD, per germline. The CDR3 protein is CAISEEGVTLPNTEAFF. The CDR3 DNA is TGTGCCATCAGTGAGGAGGGGGTGACCCTCCCGAACACTGAAGCTTTCTTT.

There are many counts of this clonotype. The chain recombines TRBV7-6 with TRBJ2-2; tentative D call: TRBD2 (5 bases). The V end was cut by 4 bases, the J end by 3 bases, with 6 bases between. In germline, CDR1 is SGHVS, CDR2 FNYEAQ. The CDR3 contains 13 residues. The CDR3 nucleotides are TGTGCCAGCAGCTCCGGGGACACCGGGGAGCTGTTTTTT. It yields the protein CASSSGDTGELFF.

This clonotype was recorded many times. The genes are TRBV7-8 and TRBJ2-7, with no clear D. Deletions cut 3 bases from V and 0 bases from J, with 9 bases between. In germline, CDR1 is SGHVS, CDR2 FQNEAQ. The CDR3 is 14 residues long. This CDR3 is CASSFGKSSYEQYF. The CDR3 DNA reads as TGTGCCAGCAGCTTCGGCAAGAGCTCCTACGAGCAGTACTTC.

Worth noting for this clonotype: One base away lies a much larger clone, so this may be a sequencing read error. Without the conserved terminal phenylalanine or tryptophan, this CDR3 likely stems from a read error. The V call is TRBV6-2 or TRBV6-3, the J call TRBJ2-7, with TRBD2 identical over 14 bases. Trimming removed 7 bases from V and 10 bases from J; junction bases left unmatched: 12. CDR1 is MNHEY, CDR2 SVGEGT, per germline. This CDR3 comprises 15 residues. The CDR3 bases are TGTGCCAGCAACTGGGGACTAGCGGGAGAGAGGAAACAGTACTCC. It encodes CASNWGLAGERKQYS.

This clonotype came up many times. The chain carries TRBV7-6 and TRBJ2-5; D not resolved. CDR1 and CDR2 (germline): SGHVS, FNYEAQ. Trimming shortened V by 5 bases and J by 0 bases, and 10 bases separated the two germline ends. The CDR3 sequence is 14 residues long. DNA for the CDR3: TGTGCCAGCAGCCCCGCGGTGTACCAAGAGACCCAGTACTTC. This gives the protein CASSPAVYQETQYF.

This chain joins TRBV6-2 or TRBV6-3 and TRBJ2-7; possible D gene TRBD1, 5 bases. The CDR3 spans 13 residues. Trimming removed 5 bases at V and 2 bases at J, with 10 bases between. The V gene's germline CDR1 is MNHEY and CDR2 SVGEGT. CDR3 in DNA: TGTGCCAGCAGTCCAGGGCCGGCCTACGAGCAGTACTTC. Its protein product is CASSPGPAYEQYF.

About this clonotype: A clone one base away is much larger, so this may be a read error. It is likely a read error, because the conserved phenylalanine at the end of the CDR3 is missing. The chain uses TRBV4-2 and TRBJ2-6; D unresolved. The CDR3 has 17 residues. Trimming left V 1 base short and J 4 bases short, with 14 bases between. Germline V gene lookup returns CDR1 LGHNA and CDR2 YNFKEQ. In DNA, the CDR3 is TGTGCCAGCAGCCAAGTCGAAGAGGTGTACGGGGCCAACGTCCTGACTATC. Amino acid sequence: CASSQVEEVYGANVLTI.

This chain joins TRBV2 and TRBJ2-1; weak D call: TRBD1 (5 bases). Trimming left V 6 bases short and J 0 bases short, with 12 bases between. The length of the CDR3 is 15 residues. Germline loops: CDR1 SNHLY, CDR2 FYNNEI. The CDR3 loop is CASSETRVSYNEQFF. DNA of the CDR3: TGTGCCAGCAGCGAAACCAGGGTCTCCTACAATGAGCAGTTCTTC.

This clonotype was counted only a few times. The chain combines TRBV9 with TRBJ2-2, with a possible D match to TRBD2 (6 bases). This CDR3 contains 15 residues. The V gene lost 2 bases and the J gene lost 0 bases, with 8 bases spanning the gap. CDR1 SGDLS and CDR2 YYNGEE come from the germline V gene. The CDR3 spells CASSVSGSNTGELFF. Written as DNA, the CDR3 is TGTGCCAGCAGCGTTAGCGGCTCGAACACCGGGGAGCTGTTTTTT.

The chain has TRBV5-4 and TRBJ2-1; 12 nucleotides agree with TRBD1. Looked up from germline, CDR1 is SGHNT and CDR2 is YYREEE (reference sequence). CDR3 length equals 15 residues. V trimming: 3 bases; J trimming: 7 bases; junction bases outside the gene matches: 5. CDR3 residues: CASSSGQGARNEQFF. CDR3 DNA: TGTGCCAGCAGCTCGGGACAGGGGGCTAGGAATGAGCAGTTCTTC. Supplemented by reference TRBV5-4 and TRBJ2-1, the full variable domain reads ETGVTQSPTHLIKTRGQQVTLRCSSQSGHNTVSWYQQALGQGPQFIFQYYREEENGRGNFPPRFSGLQFPNYSSELNVNALELDDSALYLCASSSGQGARNEQFFGPGTRLTVL.

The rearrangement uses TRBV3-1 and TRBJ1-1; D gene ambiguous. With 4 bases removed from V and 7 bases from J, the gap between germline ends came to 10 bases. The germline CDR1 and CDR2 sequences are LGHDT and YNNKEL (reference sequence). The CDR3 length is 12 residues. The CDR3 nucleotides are TGTGCCAGCAGCCTATATACGGGTGAAGCTTTCTTT. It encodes CASSLYTGEAFF.

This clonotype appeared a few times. In DNA, the CDR3 is TGTGCCAGCAGCCCCGTCCTGCGCACAGATACGCAGTATTTT. Protein: CASSPVLRTDTQYF. The chain links TRBV7-2 to TRBJ2-3, with D unresolved. The germline V gene encodes CDR1 SGHTA and CDR2 FQGNSA. The CDR3 runs to 14 residues. Trimming left V 5 bases short and J 1 base short, with 10 bases between.

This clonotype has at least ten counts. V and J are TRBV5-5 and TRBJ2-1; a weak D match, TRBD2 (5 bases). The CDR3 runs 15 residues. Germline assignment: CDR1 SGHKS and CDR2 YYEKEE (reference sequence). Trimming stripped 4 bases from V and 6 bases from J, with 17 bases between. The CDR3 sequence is CASSLLRLAFNEQFF. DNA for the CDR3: TGTGCCAGCAGCCTGCTGAGGCTAGCCTTCAATGAGCAGTTCTTC.

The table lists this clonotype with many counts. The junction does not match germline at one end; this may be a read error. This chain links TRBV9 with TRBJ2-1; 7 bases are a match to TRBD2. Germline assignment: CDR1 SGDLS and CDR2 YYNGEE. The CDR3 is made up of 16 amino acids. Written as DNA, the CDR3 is TGTGCCAGCAGCGTAGGAGCGGGACGCTCCCACAATGAGCAGTTCTTC. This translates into CASSVGAGRSHNEQFF.

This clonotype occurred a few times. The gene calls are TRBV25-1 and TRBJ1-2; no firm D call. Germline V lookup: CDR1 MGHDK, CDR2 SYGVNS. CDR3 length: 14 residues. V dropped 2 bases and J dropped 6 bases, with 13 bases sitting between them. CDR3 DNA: TGTGCCAGCAGTGAAGCCCCCGGTGGGCATGGCTACACCTTC. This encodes CASSEAPGGHGYTF.

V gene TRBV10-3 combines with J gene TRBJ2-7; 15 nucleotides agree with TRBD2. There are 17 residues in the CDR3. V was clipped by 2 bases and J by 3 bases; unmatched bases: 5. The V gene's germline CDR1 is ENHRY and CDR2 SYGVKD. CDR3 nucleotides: TGTGCCATCAGTGAGGGACTAGCGGGAGGGCCCCGCTACGAGCAGTACTTC. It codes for CAISEGLAGGPRYEQYF.

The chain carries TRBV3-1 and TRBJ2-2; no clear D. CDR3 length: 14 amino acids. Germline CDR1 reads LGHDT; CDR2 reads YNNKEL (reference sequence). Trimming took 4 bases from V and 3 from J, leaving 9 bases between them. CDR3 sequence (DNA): TGTGCCAGCAGCCCCAAACTACACACCGGGGAGCTGTTTTTT. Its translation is CASSPKLHTGELFF.

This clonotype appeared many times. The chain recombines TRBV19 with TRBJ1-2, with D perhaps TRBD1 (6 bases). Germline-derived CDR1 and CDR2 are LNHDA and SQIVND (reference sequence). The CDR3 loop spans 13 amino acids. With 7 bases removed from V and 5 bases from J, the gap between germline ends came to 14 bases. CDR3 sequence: CASNFDRTYGYTF. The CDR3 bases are TGTGCCAGTAACTTCGACAGGACATATGGCTACACCTTC.

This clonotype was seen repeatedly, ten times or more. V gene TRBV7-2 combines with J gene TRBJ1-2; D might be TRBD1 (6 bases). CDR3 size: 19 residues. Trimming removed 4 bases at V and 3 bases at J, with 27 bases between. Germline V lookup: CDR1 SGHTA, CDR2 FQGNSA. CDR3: CASSYPLTGHSYGDYGYTF. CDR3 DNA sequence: TGTGCCAGCAGCTATCCTTTAACAGGGCACTCCTATGGGGACTATGGCTACACCTTC.

CDR3 bases: TGTGCCAGCAGGGGGGGGGAGACCTACGAGCAGTACTTC. Translated: CASRGGETYEQYF. The chain is built from TRBV12-3 or TRBV12-4 and TRBJ2-7; 7 nucleotides match TRBD2. The CDR3 runs 13 residues. Unmatched junction bases numbered 4, after V lost 6 bases and J lost 2 bases.

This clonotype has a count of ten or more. The CDR3: CASSQGDRGFTDTQYF. The CDR3 coding sequence is TGTGCCAGCAGCCAGGGGGACAGGGGGTTCACAGATACGCAGTATTTT. This chain joins TRBV5-4 and TRBJ2-3, with 11 bases that match TRBD1. The V and J ends lost 4 bases and 2 bases, in that order; junction bases with no gene match: 6. Per the germline V gene, CDR1 is SGHNT and CDR2 is YYREEE (reference sequence). CDR3 size: 16 residues.

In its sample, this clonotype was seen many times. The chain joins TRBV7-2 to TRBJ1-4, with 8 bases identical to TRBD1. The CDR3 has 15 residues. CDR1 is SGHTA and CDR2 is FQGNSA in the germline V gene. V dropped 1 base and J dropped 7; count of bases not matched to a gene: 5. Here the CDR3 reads CASSLGLRGPEKLFF. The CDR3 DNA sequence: TGTGCCAGCAGCTTAGGTCTCAGGGGGCCTGAAAAACTGTTTTTT. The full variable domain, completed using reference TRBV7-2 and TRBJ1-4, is GAGVSQSPSNKVTEKGKDVELRCDPISGHTALYWYRQSLGQGLEFLIYFQGNSAPDKSGLPSDRFSAERTGGSVSTLTIQRTQQEDSAVYLCASSLGLRGPEKLFFGSGTQLSVL.

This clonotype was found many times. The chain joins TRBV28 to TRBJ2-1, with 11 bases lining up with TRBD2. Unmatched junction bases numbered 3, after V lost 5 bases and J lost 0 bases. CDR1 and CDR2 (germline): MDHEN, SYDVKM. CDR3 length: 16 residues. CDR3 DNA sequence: TGTGCCAGCAGTCCGGGACTAGCGGACTCCTACAATGAGCAGTTCTTC. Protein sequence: CASSPGLADSYNEQFF.

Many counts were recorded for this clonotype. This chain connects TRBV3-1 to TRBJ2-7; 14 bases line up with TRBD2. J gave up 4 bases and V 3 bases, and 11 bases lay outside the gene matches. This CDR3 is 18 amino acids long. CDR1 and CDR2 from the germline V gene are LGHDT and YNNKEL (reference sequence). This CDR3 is CASSHGLAGGTLPYEQYF. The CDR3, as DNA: TGTGCCAGCAGCCACGGACTAGCGGGGGGAACCCTCCCATACGAGCAGTACTTC.

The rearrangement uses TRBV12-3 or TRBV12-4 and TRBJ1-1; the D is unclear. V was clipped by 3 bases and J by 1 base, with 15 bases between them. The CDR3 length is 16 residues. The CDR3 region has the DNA TGTGCCAGCAGTTTTGGGTGGCGGACCCCGAACACTGAAGCTTTCTTT. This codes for CASSFGWRTPNTEAFF.

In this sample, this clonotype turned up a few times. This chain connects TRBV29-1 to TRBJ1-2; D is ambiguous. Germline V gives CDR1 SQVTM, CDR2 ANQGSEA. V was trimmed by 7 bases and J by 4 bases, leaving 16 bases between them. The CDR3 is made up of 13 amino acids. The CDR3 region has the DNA TGCAGCGCCCCCGGGCCGGGTTCCTATGGCTACACCTTC. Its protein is CSAPGPGSYGYTF.